One sample yielded the 21 T cell receptor beta chains listed below, sequenced in a study of T cell responses to AZD1222 COVID-19 vaccine. The repertoire was sequenced with immunoSEQ multiplex PCR; TCRdb's copy has only in-frame clones and lacks some. The sample yields about 140,000 clones, roughly 90% seen once. The sequencing used peripheral blood, collected on day 0 of AZD1222 vaccination. The receptors come from an adult in good health.

The chain employs TRBV27 and TRBJ2-1; either TRBD1 or TRBD2 may fit D (5 bases each). Trimming shortened V by 2 bases and J by 0 bases, and 14 bases separated the two germline ends. This CDR3 contains 17 residues. CDR1 MNHEY and CDR2 SMNVEV come from the germline V gene (reference sequence). As DNA, the CDR3 is TGTGCCAGCAGTTTAACTGCAGGGACCTCCTCCTACAATGAGCAGTTCTTC. Translation gives CASSLTAGTSSYNEQFF.

This sequence joins TRBV7-2 and TRBJ1-5; 9 bases are a match to TRBD1. The CDR3 runs 16 residues. Germline CDR1 reads SGHTA; CDR2 reads FQGNSA. V shed 6 bases and J 1 base; nucleotides not matched to a gene: 7. For the CDR3, the DNA is TGTGCCAGCAGTTCAACCGGGACAGGGAGCAATCAGCCCCAGCATTTT. Encoded protein: CASSSTGTGSNQPQHF.

This CDR3 reads CASSWTGGTEAFF. The CDR3 DNA sequence: TGTGCCAGCAGTTGGACAGGGGGCACTGAAGCTTTCTTT. The chain is built from TRBV27 and TRBJ1-1; 10 bases agree with TRBD1. The germline V gene encodes CDR1 MNHEY and CDR2 SMNVEV (reference sequence). CDR3 length: 13 amino acids. Germline trimming cut 4 bases from V and 4 bases from J; bases unmatched to any gene: 0.

This chain links TRBV10-2 with TRBJ2-2; D gene unclear. V lost 5 bases and J 0 bases, leaving 4 bases between the germline ends. CDR1 and CDR2 from the germline V gene are WSHSY and SAAADI. The CDR3 loop spans 13 amino acids. The CDR3 reads CASSFTNTGELFF. DNA of the CDR3: TGCGCCAGCAGTTTTACGAACACCGGGGAGCTGTTTTTT.

The rearrangement links TRBV11-2 to TRBJ2-3; 8 bases line up with TRBD2. This CDR3 region has 18 residues. The germline V gene encodes CDR1 SGHAT and CDR2 FQNNGV. V was clipped by 3 bases and J by 0 bases; unmatched bases: 11. The CDR3 coding sequence is TGTGCCAGCAGCTTTTCGGAAGGACTAGCTACCAGCACAGATACGCAGTATTTT. It is translated as CASSFSEGLATSTDTQYF.

The rearrangement links TRBV2 to TRBJ1-1; D gene ambiguous. The germline gives CDR1 SNHLY, CDR2 FYNNEI. V was shortened by 7 bases and J by 1 base, with 13 bases between the two germline ends. The CDR3 has 14 residues. In DNA form, the CDR3 reads TGTGCCAGCACCGAATGGCTAAGGAACACTGAAGCTTTCTTT. Translation: CASTEWLRNTEAFF.

The J gene is TRBJ1-1, the V gene TRBV5-1; D not certain. V shed 2 bases and J shed 1 base, with 12 bases lying between them. Per the germline V gene, CDR1 is SGHRS and CDR2 is YFSETQ. There are 15 residues in the CDR3. The CDR3 loop reads CASSFFERPNTEAFF. The CDR3 region has the DNA TGCGCCAGCAGCTTTTTTGAACGACCGAACACTGAAGCTTTCTTT.

The V call is TRBV6-5, the J call TRBJ2-7; D uncertain. The CDR3 loop spans 13 amino acids. The V end was cut by 5 bases, the J end by 5 bases, with 13 bases between. From germline, CDR1 is MNHEY and CDR2 SVGAGI. CDR3 amino acids: CASSLDILDEQYF. The CDR3 nucleotides are TGTGCCAGCAGTCTCGACATCCTGGACGAGCAGTACTTC.

This chain uses TRBV28 with TRBJ1-2; D not certain. The CDR3 consists of 13 residues. The V gene lost 4 bases and the J gene lost 0 bases, with 6 bases spanning the gap. Germline loops: CDR1 MDHEN, CDR2 SYDVKM. This CDR3 is CASSSGSNYGYTF. The CDR3 DNA follows: TGTGCCAGCAGTTCTGGGTCTAACTATGGCTACACCTTC.

The genes are TRBV3-1 (or the pseudogene TRBV3-2) and TRBJ2-7, with a tentative D call TRBD1 (5 bases). Germline CDR1 reads LGHDT; CDR2 reads YNNKEL (reference sequence). Trimming shortened V by 1 base and J by 3 bases, and 10 bases separated the two germline ends. There are 14 residues in the CDR3. The CDR3 DNA reads as TGTGCCAGCAGCCAAGGACAGAAGGACTACGAGCAGTACTTC. Translated: CASSQGQKDYEQYF.

The chain employs TRBV21-1 and TRBJ2-7; the tabulated D call, TRBD2, remains unverified against the DNA. TRBV21-1 is a documented pseudogene. The CDR3 sequence is 12 residues long. This CDR3 is CARAGSSYEQYF. CDR3 bases: TGTGCCCGGGCGGGGAGCTCCTACGAGCAGTACTTC.

The genes are TRBV27 and TRBJ1-5; TRBD1 agrees at 9 bases. Germline CDR1 reads MNHEY; CDR2 reads SMNVEV (reference sequence). V shed 5 bases and J 4 bases; nucleotides not matched to a gene: 9. CDR3 length equals 16 residues. CDR3 coding DNA: TGTGCCAGCAGTCCAACAGACAGGGGGACAAATCAGCCCCAGCATTTT. Translating it yields CASSPTDRGTNQPQHF.

The chain joins TRBV18 to TRBJ1-4; tentatively, D is TRBD1 (5 bases). Trimming took 6 bases from V and 8 from J, leaving 19 bases between them. Germline loops: CDR1 KGHSH, CDR2 LQKENI. CDR3 length equals 15 residues. The CDR3 sequence is CASSDGGGRKEKLFF. The CDR3 DNA follows: TGTGCCAGCTCGGACGGTGGGGGGAGAAAGGAAAAACTGTTTTTT.

This chain joins TRBV12-3 or TRBV12-4 and TRBJ2-2; tentatively, D is TRBD2 (5 bases). V was shortened by 3 bases and J by 5 bases, with 7 bases between the two germline ends. This CDR3 has 13 residues. The CDR3 reads CASSLRATGELFF. The CDR3 DNA reads TGTGCCAGCAGTTTGCGGGCGACCGGGGAGCTGTTTTTT.

V is TRBV5-5 and J is TRBJ1-2; D uncertain. V lost 4 bases and J lost 4, with 14 bases in between. Germline values: CDR1 SGHKS, CDR2 YYEKEE (reference sequence). This CDR3 has 14 amino acids. The CDR3 sequence is CASSARPTAYGYTF. The DNA for the CDR3 is TGTGCCAGCAGCGCACGACCTACGGCCTATGGCTACACCTTC.

This rearrangement joins TRBV2 to TRBJ2-7; a possible D gene is TRBD2 (6 bases). Deletions cut 1 base from V and 1 base from J, with 11 bases between. The germline gives CDR1 SNHLY, CDR2 FYNNEI. The CDR3 has 15 amino acids. Written as DNA, the CDR3 is TGTGCCAGCAGTGAAGGGAGGGAACAGTCCTACGAGCAGTACTTC. Its protein is CASSEGREQSYEQYF.

This sequence joins TRBV28 and TRBJ1-1, with D maybe TRBD1 (5 bases). Germline CDR1 and CDR2: MDHEN and SYDVKM. V was trimmed by 6 bases and J by 1 base, leaving 15 bases between them. CDR3 length: 15 residues. This CDR3 reads CASSPRVYGNTEAFF. CDR3 coding DNA: TGTGCCAGCAGCCCCAGGGTTTACGGGAACACTGAAGCTTTCTTT.

The genes are TRBV27 and TRBJ2-7; TRBD2 might be the D (5 bases). V gave up 2 bases and J gave up 0 bases, with 11 bases separating them. The CDR3 is 15 residues long. Germline CDR1 reads MNHEY; CDR2 reads SMNVEV (reference sequence). The CDR3 bases are TGTGCCAGCAGTTTAGGTAGCGCCTACTCCTACGAGCAGTACTTC. It yields the protein CASSLGSAYSYEQYF.

The chain recombines TRBV12-3 or TRBV12-4 with TRBJ1-2, with 7 bases identical to TRBD1. The V and J ends lost 7 bases and 7 bases, in that order; junction bases with no gene match: 6. This CDR3 spans 12 amino acids. DNA for the CDR3: TGTGCCAGCACTACAGGGGTGGGTGGCTACACCTTC. Translation gives CASTTGVGGYTF.

V gene TRBV5-6 combines with J gene TRBJ1-5; no clear D gene. Germline CDR1 is SGHDT and CDR2 is YYEEEE. CDR3 size: 13 residues. V shed 2 bases and J shed 9 bases, with 12 bases lying between them. In DNA, the CDR3 is TGTGCCAGCAGCTTAGCGGCCAGCGGGCCCCAGCATTTT. Translating gives CASSLAASGPQHF.

The genes are TRBV7-3 and TRBJ2-2; 8 bases match TRBD1. This CDR3 is 18 amino acids long. The germline V gene has CDR1 SGHTA and CDR2 FQGTGA. Unmatched junction bases numbered 11, after V lost 5 bases and J lost 0 bases. DNA for the CDR3: TGTGCCAGCAGCCCTCACCCGGGACAGGTCGCGAACACCGGGGAGCTGTTTTTT. Translated, it gives CASSPHPGQVANTGELFF.